The source of this T cell receptor (beta chain) is a study of blood T cells in healthy people across ages (dated by TCRdb to about 2015). Broadly, across the study: In model experiments, template switching captured roughly one uniquely barcoded TCR beta cDNA molecule for every two T cells. Donors were grouped into four age groups: young (average approximately 15 years), middle-aged (about 38), aged (approximately 58) and long-lived (82). The study analyzed two additional independent replicas of 1 million unique cDNA reads from the same blood draw for two donors, one aged 18 to 29 and one aged 80 or older. To avoid experimental bias, donors of different ages were spread randomly across the sequencing lanes. To track age-related changes in TCR beta repertoire diversity, the study relied on deep sequencing normalized with unique cDNA molecular identifiers. The full study reports these points: Total diversity estimates from one million sequenced T cells were considered lower bounds and underestimates. Because the CMV infection status of the donors was unknown, age-related changes in expanded clonotypes may potentially have been confounded. Bulk unsorted PBMC profiling prevented conclusive comparison of naive and antigen-experienced compartments. Compared with the aged group, the long-lived group had more naive CD4+ T cells, fewer expanded clones and increased TCR diversity, a pattern suggesting age selection. Observed TCR beta diversity per million T cells fell roughly linearly with age, and a significant reduction was already apparent by age approximately 41. Observed TCR beta diversity correlated strongly with the percentage of naive T cells measured by flow cytometry.

Donors were under 40 systemically healthy Caucasian individuals from Russia aged about 6 to 100 years. Each donor gave ten milliliters of peripheral blood, collected into EDTA-treated Vacutainer tubes. Ficoll-Paque density-gradient centrifugation was used to isolate PBMCs, with at least 6.5 million per sample. Trizol reagent was used to extract total RNA from the PBMCs, yielding at least 5.5 micrograms per sample. The percentages of naive CD45RAhigh/CD27high T cells were determined by flow cytometry on a PBMC aliquot from every donor. The receptor library was made with 5' RACE. Reads for this sample came from an Illumina HiSeq 2500. The second PCR ran for about 6 to 12 cycles and used a J-beta primer mix along with a sample-barcoded 5' primer. A template-switch 5' adaptor carrying 12 random nucleotides introduced a unique molecular identifier onto each TCR beta cDNA molecule. Each sample yielded at least 3 million CDR3-containing paired-end reads. First-strand cDNA was synthesized from all RNA with the Mint cDNA synthesis kit, primed by a TRBC-specific oligonucleotide. After uracil-DNA glycosylase treatment, a first 18-cycle PCR used universal primers M1SS and BC2_uni_R on all cDNA. Processing in the source paper ran as follows. For normalization, 1 million high-quality reads, each with a distinct molecular identifier, were randomly selected from each sample. Reads sharing molecular identifiers were discarded rather than binned into consensus sequences. CDR3 identification, clonotype clustering and error correction used MiTCR with a Q25 quality threshold and the strictest error-elimination algorithm. A nonparametric unseen species model using Euler transformation provided a lower-bound estimate of total TCR beta diversity. The public reads were quality trimmed at Q25 with fastp and then assembled into clones with MiXCR by TCRdb, keeping productive beta chains. Merged by CDR3 protein, the rows form single entries marked with the most common genes and DNA. TCRdb, rather than the study authors, made the V and J calls. The sample data list around 940,000 distinct CDR3 sequences, and roughly half of these were observed just once. About a fifth of the sample comes from the top ten.

This clonotype was seen a handful of times. Its antigen is unknown. Base quality data are lacking; no much larger clone is found one base away. Input material: blood. The sequence was collected from a woman aged 55-70 years in good health.

The sequenced DNA is TGTGCCAGCAGAGCGACCGAAAAGGGTGGGGAGACCCAGTACTTC. Its amino acids are CASRATEKGGETQYF. The sequence is built from TRBV12-3 or TRBV12-4 and TRBJ2-5, with the D gene not clear enough to name. V is clipped by 6 bases and J by 5 bases, and the sequence between their germline boundaries is 19 bases long. The CDR3 measures 15 amino acids from cysteine to phenylalanine. This entry keeps only the CDR3 DNA: 45 bases, framed from base 1.